This entry features one T cell receptor (beta chain) sequence. Germline V lookup: CDR1 MNHNS, CDR2 SASEGT. This CDR3 has 13 residues. The V gene lost 5 bases and the J gene lost 5 bases, with 12 bases spanning the gap. The data stem from a study of PD-1 blockade in mismatch repair-deficient tumors. In the study overall: Patients had approximately 12 mismatch repair-deficient cancer types and were previously treated and progressing.

The data were produced by immunoSEQ multiplex PCR, yet TCRdb's version contains in-frame clones alone and is incomplete. The sample holds more than 15,000 clones; around 81% are singletons and the top ten take 3.4%. TCR sequencing covered a few patients who responded to pembrolizumab. V is TRBV6-1 and J is TRBJ2-5; D call uncertain. The TCR sequence derives from an adult with mismatch repair-deficient cancer. The sequenced sample was PBMCs, obtained 4 weeks after starting pembrolizumab. The CDR3 DNA is TGTGCCAGCAGTTTGGCGGTACCGGAGACCCAGTACTTC. Its translation: CASSLAVPETQYF.